The T cell receptor (beta chain) under discussion was sequenced for a study of cytomegalovirus exposure and HLA in healthy donors. The PCR used 60 Vbeta and 13 Jbeta primers. Assay used: immunoSEQ multiplex PCR; TCRdb lists only in-frame clones, some missing. The repertoire consists of about 160,000 clones, with about 75% occurring once and the leading ten covering about 2%. Deletions cut 5 bases from V and 4 bases from J, with 15 bases between. This CDR3 is 14 amino acids long. Germline values: CDR1 SGHDT, CDR2 YYEEEE. Remarks on this clone: The antigen remains unidentified.

General study points: Prior analysis indicated that the majority of TCR beta V segments exhibited productivity approximately 87% or approximately 30% of the time. Sequencing artifact likely explains a cluster of highly shared sequence variants. Cytomegalovirus status, reportedly, was diagnosed with high specificity and sensitivity by the classifier.

V usage is TRBV5-6 and J usage is TRBJ2-5, with D maybe TRBD1 (6 bases). This sequence was found in a female donor in good health and CMV-seronegative. Material for sequencing was PBMCs. For the CDR3, the DNA is TGTGCCAGCAGACGTACAGGGTTCGGAGAGACCCAGTACTTC. Amino acids: CASRRTGFGETQYF.